These 13 T cell receptor beta chains share one sample of origin, sequenced in a study of blood T cells in healthy people across ages. A second PCR of 7 to 11 cycles used a sample-barcoded 5' primer and a J-beta primer mix. MiXCR, applied by TCRdb to the 5' RACE reads, yields one record per CDR3 protein. In the table there are approximately 800,000 distinct CDR3 sequences, roughly 50% of which are singletons. Sequencing used blood. These receptors all come from an elderly man in good health.

This clonotype was counted between two and nine times. V and J are TRBV9 and TRBJ2-5; TRBD2 matches at 8 bases. This CDR3 spans 14 amino acids. The V gene end was trimmed by 3 bases and the J gene end by 5 bases; junction bases not matched to a gene: 6. CDR1 and CDR2 from the germline V gene are SGDLS and YYNGEE. The CDR3 DNA reads TGTGCCAGCAGCGCCCGTGGCGGGGGGGAGACCCAGTACTTC. This translates into CASSARGGGETQYF.

J is TRBJ1-5 and V is TRBV7-9; 7 bases fit TRBD1. CDR3 length equals 14 residues. J lost 6 bases, V lost 2 bases, and 4 bases had no gene match. Germline CDR1 is SEHNR and CDR2 is FQNEAQ (reference sequence). As DNA, the CDR3 is TGTGCCAGCAGCTTAAAAGGGGGCGGTCAGCCCCAGCATTTT. It is translated as CASSLKGGGQPQHF.

This clonotype was observed a few times. The chain recombines TRBV29-1 with TRBJ2-4; TRBD1 aligns across 7 bases. V dropped 7 bases and J dropped 13; count of bases not matched to a gene: 19. CDR1 SQVTM and CDR2 ANQGSEA come from the germline V gene. This CDR3 contains 14 residues. Written as DNA, the CDR3 is TGCAGCGCCAGAGGGCAGGGGGAAAATCAAGAGCAGTACTTC. Translating it yields CSARGQGENQEQYF. Complete variable domain (other parts from reference TRBV29-1 and TRBJ2-4): SAVISQKPSRDICQRGTSLTIQCQVDSQVTMMFWYRQQPGQSLTLIATANQGSEATYESGFVIDKFPISRPNLTFSTLTVSNMSPEDSSIYLCSARGQGENQEQYFGAGTRLSVL.

The chain uses TRBV7-3 and TRBJ2-1, with 9 bases aligning to TRBD2. The CDR3 is made up of 17 amino acids. Germline V gives CDR1 SGHTA, CDR2 FQGTGA. Germline trimming cut 0 bases from V and 4 bases from J; bases unmatched to any gene: 7. The chain's CDR3 is CASSLTGPTSGYNEQFF. The CDR3, as DNA: TGTGCCAGCAGCTTAACAGGGCCGACTAGCGGATACAATGAGCAGTTCTTC.

The rearrangement uses TRBV6-5 and TRBJ2-1; 14 bases are shared with TRBD2. The V gene end was trimmed by 5 bases and the J gene end by 8 bases; junction bases not matched to a gene: 5. The V gene's germline CDR1 is MNHEY and CDR2 SVGAGI. This CDR3 contains 15 residues. In DNA form, the CDR3 reads TGTGCCAGCAGTATCGGGACTAGCGGGAGCTATGAGCAGTTCTTC. Translated: CASSIGTSGSYEQFF.

This clonotype was counted between two and nine times. This rearrangement joins TRBV27 to TRBJ1-2; 7 nucleotides line up with TRBD1. The CDR3 contains 13 residues. Germline V gene data show CDR1 as MNHEY and CDR2 as SMNVEV (reference sequence). V was clipped by 4 bases and J by 8 bases; unmatched bases: 7. This chain's CDR3 is CASSSTGQAGYTF. CDR3 nucleotide sequence: TGTGCCAGCAGTTCCACCGGACAGGCCGGCTACACCTTC.

In regard to this clonotype: A read error may produce the germline difference seen at one junction end. The CDR3 region is CVSSRTGDRHEQYF. DNA for the CDR3: TGTGTCAGCAGCCGGACAGGGGATCGCCACGAGCAGTACTTC. The chain joins TRBV2 to TRBJ2-7, with 9 bases matching TRBD1. The length of the CDR3 is 14 residues. CDR1 and CDR2 (germline): SNHLY, FYNNEI. The full variable domain, its missing parts supplied by reference TRBV2 and TRBJ2-7, is EPEVTQTPSHQVTQMGQEVILRCVPISNHLYFYWYRQILGQKVEFLVSFYNNEISEKSEIFDDQFSVERPDGSNFTLKIRSTKLEDSAMYFCVSSRTGDRHEQYFGPGTRLTVT.

In its sample, this clonotype was seen a few times. The chain carries TRBV28 and TRBJ2-7, with D maybe TRBD2 (5 bases). V lost 1 base, J lost 6 bases, and 10 bases lay in between. Germline V CDR1 and CDR2: MDHEN, SYDVKM. This CDR3 spans 13 amino acids. CDR3 in amino acids: CASSLSRVLEQYF. In DNA, the CDR3 is TGTGCCAGCAGTTTATCGAGGGTACTCGAGCAGTACTTC. The entire variable domain, with the rest obtained from reference TRBV28 and TRBJ2-7, is as follows: DVKVTQSSRYLVKRTGEKVFLECVQDMDHENMFWYRQDPGLGLRLIYFSYDVKMKEKGDIPEGYSVSREKKERFSLILESASTNQTSMYLCASSLSRVLEQYFGPGTRLTVT.

The gene calls are TRBV9 and TRBJ2-1, with 7 bases fitting TRBD1. CDR1 is SGDLS and CDR2 is YYNGEE in the germline V gene. After removal of 4 bases from V and 2 bases from J, the junction contained 3 bases not matched to a gene. This CDR3 region has 14 residues. The DNA for the CDR3 is TGTGCCAGCAGCACAGGGGAGCCCTACAATGAGCAGTTCTTC. Protein: CASSTGEPYNEQFF.

The chain uses TRBV29-1 and TRBJ2-4, with 10 bases aligning to TRBD1. The last part of the DNA fits TRBJ2-7 better; the J call may be wrong. The CDR3 sequence is 15 residues long. CDR1 is SQVTM, CDR2 ANQGSEA, per germline. The CDR3 loop reads CSLQVRDRGPYEQYF. The CDR3 DNA reads TGCAGCCTCCAAGTCCGGGACAGGGGACCCTACGAGCAGTACTTC.

V is TRBV3-1 and J is TRBJ2-3; D call uncertain. The CDR3 is 15 amino acids. Germline assignment: CDR1 LGHDT and CDR2 YNNKEL (reference sequence). V was trimmed by 2 bases and J by 4 bases, leaving 13 bases between them. The CDR3 DNA is TGTGCCAGCAGCCAAACTATTCTATACGCAGATACGCAGTATTTT. Protein sequence: CASSQTILYADTQYF.

The chain combines TRBV12-3 or TRBV12-4 with TRBJ2-4; 8 bases are a match to TRBD1. TRBJ2-7 explains the end of the DNA better; the J call may be wrong. This CDR3 is 16 amino acids long. The CDR3 DNA reads as TGTGCCAGCAGTTTCTATGGCAGGGGGCTTTCCTACGAGCAGTACTTC. Its translation: CASSFYGRGLSYEQYF.

The genes are TRBV12-3 or TRBV12-4 and TRBJ2-7; no definite D call. The J call could be wrong; TRBJ2-5 is a better fit for the DNA end. The CDR3 is made up of 14 amino acids. CDR3: CASSLGGTFGTQYF. CDR3 nucleotides: TGTGCCAGCAGTTTAGGTGGCACGTTTGGGACCCAGTACTTC.